This T cell receptor (beta chain) was identified in a study of CD8 T cells in Susac syndrome. cDNA came from 0.5 to 1 ug RNA primed by random hexamers. The amplification used immunoSEQ multiplex PCR on TCR beta CDR3; it spanned 54 Vbeta and 13 Jbeta. TCRdb re-called the immunoSEQ multiplex PCR reads through MiXCR, storing one row per CDR3 protein. The sample contains over 150,000 distinct CDR3 sequences, more than 90% of which appear only once. Those who served as multiple sclerosis controls were treatment-naive patients with stable or active relapsing-remitting disease. After removal of 6 bases from V and 4 bases from J, the junction contained 9 bases not matched to a gene. Germline V CDR1 and CDR2: SQVTM, ANQGSEA. The CDR3 covers 14 residues.

The clonotype comes from a human donor with multiple sclerosis. The sequenced sample was CD4+ T cells from PBMCs. The chain uses TRBV29-1 and TRBJ2-3; the match to TRBD2 covers 8 bases. As DNA, the CDR3 is TGCAGCGTCCGAAGCGGGAGCCCGGCAGATACGCAGTATTTT. Translation gives CSVRSGSPADTQYF.